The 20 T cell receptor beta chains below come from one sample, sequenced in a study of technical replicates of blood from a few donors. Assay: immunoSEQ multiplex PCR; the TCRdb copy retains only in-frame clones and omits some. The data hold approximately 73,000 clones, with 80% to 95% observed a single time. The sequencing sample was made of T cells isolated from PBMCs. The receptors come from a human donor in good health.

This chain's CDR3 is CAWGDIDRGLYNEQFF. The DNA of the CDR3 is TGTGCCTGGGGAGATATAGACAGGGGGCTATACAATGAGCAGTTCTTC. The V call is TRBV30, the J call TRBJ2-1; 10 bases fit TRBD1. Germline assignment: CDR1 GTSNPN and CDR2 SVGIG (reference sequence). The V gene end was trimmed by 5 bases and the J gene end by 4 bases; junction bases not matched to a gene: 11. This CDR3 spans 16 amino acids. The full variable domain, completed using reference TRBV30 and TRBJ2-1, is SQTIHQWPATLVQPVGSPLSLECTVEGTSNPNLYWYRQAAGRGLQLLFYSVGIGQISSEVPQNLSASRPQDRQFILSSKKLLLSDSGFYLCAWGDIDRGLYNEQFFGPGTRLTVL.

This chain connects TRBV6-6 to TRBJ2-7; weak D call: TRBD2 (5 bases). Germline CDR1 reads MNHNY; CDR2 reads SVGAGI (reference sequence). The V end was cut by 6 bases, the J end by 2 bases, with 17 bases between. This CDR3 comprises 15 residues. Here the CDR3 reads CASSSYGSGTYEQYF. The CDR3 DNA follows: TGTGCCAGCAGCTCTTATGGGAGCGGAACCTACGAGCAGTACTTC.

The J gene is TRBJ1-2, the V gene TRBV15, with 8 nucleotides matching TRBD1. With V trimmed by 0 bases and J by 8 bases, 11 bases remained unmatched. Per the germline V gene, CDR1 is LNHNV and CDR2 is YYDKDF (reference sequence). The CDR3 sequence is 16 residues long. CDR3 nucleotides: TGTGCCACCAGCAGAGATCGCAGGACAGGGATCGGGGGCTACACCTTC. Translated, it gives CATSRDRRTGIGGYTF.

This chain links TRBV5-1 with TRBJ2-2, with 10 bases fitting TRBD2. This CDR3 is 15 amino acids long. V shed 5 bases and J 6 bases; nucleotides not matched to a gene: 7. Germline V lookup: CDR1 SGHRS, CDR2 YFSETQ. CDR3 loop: CASRLAGGEAGELFF. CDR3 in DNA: TGCGCCAGCAGGTTAGCGGGAGGCGAGGCCGGGGAGCTGTTTTTT.

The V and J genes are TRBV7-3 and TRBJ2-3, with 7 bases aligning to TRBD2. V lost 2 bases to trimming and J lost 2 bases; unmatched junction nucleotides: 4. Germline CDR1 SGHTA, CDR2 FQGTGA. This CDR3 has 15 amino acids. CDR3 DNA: TGTGCCAGCAGCTTAGGCGGGACTACCACAGATACGCAGTATTTT. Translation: CASSLGGTTTDTQYF.

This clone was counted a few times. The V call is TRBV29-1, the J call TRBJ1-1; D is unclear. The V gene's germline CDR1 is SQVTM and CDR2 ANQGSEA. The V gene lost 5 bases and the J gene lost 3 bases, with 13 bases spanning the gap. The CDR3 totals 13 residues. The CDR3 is CSVRRESDTEAFF. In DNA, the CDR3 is TGCAGCGTTCGAAGGGAGTCCGACACTGAAGCTTTCTTT.

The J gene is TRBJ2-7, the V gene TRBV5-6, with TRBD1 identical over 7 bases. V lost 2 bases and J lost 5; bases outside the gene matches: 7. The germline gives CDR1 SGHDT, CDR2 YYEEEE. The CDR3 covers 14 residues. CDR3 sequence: CASSLRTGVDEQYF. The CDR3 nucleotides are TGTGCCAGCAGCTTAAGAACAGGGGTGGACGAGCAGTACTTC.

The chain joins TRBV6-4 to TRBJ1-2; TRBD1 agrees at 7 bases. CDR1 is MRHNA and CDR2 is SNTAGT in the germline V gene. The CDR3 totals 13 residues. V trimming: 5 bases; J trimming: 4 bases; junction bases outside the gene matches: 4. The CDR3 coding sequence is TGTGCCAGCAGTCCGGGACAGACCTATGGCTACACCTTC. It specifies CASSPGQTYGYTF.

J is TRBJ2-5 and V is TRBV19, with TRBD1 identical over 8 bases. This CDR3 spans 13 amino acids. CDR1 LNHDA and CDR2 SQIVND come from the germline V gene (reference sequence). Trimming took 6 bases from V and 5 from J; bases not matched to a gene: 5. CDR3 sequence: CASSPRTGETQYF. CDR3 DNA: TGTGCCAGTAGCCCTAGGACAGGGGAGACCCAGTACTTC.

For the CDR3, the DNA is TGCGCCAGCAGCCAAGATAACAGGGCCAATCAGCCCCAGCATTTT. It yields the protein CASSQDNRANQPQHF. The gene calls are TRBV4-1 and TRBJ1-5; weak D call: TRBD1 (6 bases). Looked up from germline, CDR1 is MGHRA and CDR2 is YSYEKL. V gave up 0 bases and J gave up 3 bases, with 9 bases separating them. The CDR3 sequence is 15 residues long.

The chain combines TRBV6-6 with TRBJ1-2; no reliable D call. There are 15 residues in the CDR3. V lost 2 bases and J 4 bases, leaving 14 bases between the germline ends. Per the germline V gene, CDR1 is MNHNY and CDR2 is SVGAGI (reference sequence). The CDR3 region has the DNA TGTGCCAGCAGTTACAAAGAGCCAGCGCGCTATGGCTACACCTTC. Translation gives CASSYKEPARYGYTF.

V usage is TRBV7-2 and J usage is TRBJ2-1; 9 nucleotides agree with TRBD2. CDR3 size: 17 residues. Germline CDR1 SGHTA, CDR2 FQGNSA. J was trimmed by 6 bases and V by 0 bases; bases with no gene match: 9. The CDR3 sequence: CASSLAQGSGRLNEQFF. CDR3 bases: TGTGCCAGCAGCTTAGCGCAAGGTAGCGGGAGACTCAATGAGCAGTTCTTC.

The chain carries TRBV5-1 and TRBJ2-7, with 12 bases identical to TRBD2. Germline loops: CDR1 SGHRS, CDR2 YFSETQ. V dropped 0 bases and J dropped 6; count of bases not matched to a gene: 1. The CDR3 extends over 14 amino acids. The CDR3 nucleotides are TGCGCCAGCAGCTTGGAACTAGCGGGAGGCGAGCAGTACTTC. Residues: CASSLELAGGEQYF.

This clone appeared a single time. The CDR3 spells CASSQDSDGVTGELFF. Here the CDR3 DNA reads TGCGCCAGCAGCCAAGATTCCGACGGGGTCACCGGGGAGCTGTTTTTT. The V call is TRBV4-3, the J call TRBJ2-2; D may be TRBD2 (5 bases). The V end was cut by 0 bases, the J end by 4 bases, with 12 bases between. This CDR3 comprises 16 residues. In germline, CDR1 is LGHNA, CDR2 YSLEER.

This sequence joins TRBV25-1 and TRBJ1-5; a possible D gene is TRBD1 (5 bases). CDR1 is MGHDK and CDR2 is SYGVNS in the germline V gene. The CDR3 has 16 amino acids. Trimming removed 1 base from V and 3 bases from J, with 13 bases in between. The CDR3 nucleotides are TGTGCCAGCAGTGAATGGGGTGGGGGGATCAATCAGCCCCAGCATTTT. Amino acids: CASSEWGGGINQPQHF.

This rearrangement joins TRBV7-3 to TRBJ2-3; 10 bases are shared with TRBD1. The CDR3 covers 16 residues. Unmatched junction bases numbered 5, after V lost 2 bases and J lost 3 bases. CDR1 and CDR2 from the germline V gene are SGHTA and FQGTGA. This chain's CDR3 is CASSLSRDRGTDTQYF. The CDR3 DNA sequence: TGTGCCAGCAGCTTATCCCGGGACAGGGGTACAGATACGCAGTATTTT. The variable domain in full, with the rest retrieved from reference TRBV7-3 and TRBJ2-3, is GAGVSQTPSNKVTEKGKYVELRCDPISGHTALYWYRQSLGQGPEFLIYFQGTGAADDSGLPNDRFFAVRPEGSVSTLKIQRTERGDSAVYLCASSLSRDRGTDTQYFGPGTRLTVL.

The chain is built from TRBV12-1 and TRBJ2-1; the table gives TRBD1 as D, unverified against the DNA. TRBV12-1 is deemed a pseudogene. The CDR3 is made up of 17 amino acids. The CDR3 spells CASSSPFRTGPLNEQFF. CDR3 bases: TGTGCCAGCAGCTCCCCTTTCCGGACAGGGCCCCTCAATGAGCAGTTCTTC.

The CDR3 loop reads CASSISGSGGNYGYTF. In DNA form, the CDR3 reads TGTGCCAGTAGTATATCAGGGTCAGGAGGGAACTATGGCTACACCTTC. The rearrangement uses TRBV19 and TRBJ1-2; D perhaps matches TRBD1 (5 bases). This CDR3 is built from 16 residues. V dropped 2 bases and J dropped 2 bases, with 15 bases sitting between them. CDR1 and CDR2 from the germline V gene are LNHDA and SQIVND (reference sequence).

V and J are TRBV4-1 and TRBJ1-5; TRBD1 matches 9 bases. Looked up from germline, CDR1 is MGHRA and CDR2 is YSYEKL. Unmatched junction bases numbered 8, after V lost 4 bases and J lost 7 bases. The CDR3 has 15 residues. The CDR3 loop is CASSLWTGAGQPQHF. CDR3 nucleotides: TGCGCCAGCAGCCTATGGACAGGGGCCGGCCAGCCCCAGCATTTT.

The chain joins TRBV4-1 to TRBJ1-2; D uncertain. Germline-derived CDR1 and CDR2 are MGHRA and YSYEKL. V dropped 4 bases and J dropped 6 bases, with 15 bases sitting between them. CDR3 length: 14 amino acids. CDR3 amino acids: CASSPADDGDGYTF. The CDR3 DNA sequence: TGCGCCAGCAGCCCCGCAGATGACGGAGATGGCTACACCTTC.